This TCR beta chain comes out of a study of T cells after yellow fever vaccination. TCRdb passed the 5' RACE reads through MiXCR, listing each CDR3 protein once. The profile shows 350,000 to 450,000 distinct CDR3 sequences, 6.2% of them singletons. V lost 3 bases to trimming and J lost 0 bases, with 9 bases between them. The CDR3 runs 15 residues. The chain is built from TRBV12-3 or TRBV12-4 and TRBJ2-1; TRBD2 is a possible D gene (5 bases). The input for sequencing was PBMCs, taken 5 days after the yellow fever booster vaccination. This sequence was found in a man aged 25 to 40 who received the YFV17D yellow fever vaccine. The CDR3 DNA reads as TGTGCCAGCAGTTTTGACTATAGCTCCTACAATGAGCAGTTCTTC. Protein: CASSFDYSSYNEQFF.